In this sample, the clone carrying this T cell receptor beta chain turned up once. The source of the sample is a study of T cell changes during pregnancy in multiple sclerosis. The repertoire was sequenced with immunoSEQ multiplex PCR; TCRdb's copy has only in-frame clones and lacks some. Of roughly 40,000 clones listed, 80% to 95% are singletons. In germline, CDR1 is SGHVS, CDR2 FQNEAQ. CDR3 length equals 17 residues. J lost 5 bases, V lost 1 base, and 10 bases had no gene match. The rearrangement uses TRBV7-8 and TRBJ2-5; TRBD2 agrees at 10 bases. The origin of this receptor is a female donor with multiple sclerosis, enrolled in a pregnancy study. Sample: CD8+ T cells from peripheral blood mononuclear cells, taken in the first trimester of pregnancy. The CDR3 protein is CASSLVESGGAGETQYF. As DNA, the CDR3 is TGTGCCAGCAGCTTAGTAGAGAGCGGGGGGGCCGGGGAGACCCAGTACTTC. The whole variable domain, filled in from reference TRBV7-8 and TRBJ2-5, reads GAGVSQSPRYKVAKRGQDVALRCDPISGHVSLFWYQQALGQGPEFLTYFQNEAQLDKSGLPSDRFFAERPEGSVSTLKIQRTQQEDSAVYLCASSLVESGGAGETQYFGPGTRLLVL.